One and the same sample provided the 31 T cell receptor beta chains below, sequenced in a study of T cell changes during pregnancy in multiple sclerosis. The table came from immunoSEQ multiplex PCR; TCRdb's copy has only in-frame clones and leaves some out. The data contain about 50,000 clones, just over 90% of them seen just once; the ten biggest clones take up about 0.37%. The sample consisted of CD4+ T cells from peripheral blood mononuclear cells, taken before pregnancy. The receptors derive from a female donor with multiple sclerosis, enrolled in a pregnancy study.

V usage is TRBV10-3 and J usage is TRBJ1-5; D is possibly TRBD1 (6 bases). This CDR3 comprises 15 residues. The germline gives CDR1 ENHRY, CDR2 SYGVKD. Trimming took 0 bases from V and 3 from J, leaving 9 bases between them. CDR3 in amino acids: CAISESGGPNQPQHF. The CDR3 region has the DNA TGTGCCATCAGTGAGTCAGGGGGACCCAATCAGCCCCAGCATTTT.

This rearrangement joins TRBV4-1 to TRBJ2-2; tentatively, D is TRBD2 (6 bases). The V and J ends lost 1 base and 10 bases respectively, with 10 bases between them. The CDR3 covers 13 residues. Germline CDR1 MGHRA, CDR2 YSYEKL. CDR3 residues: CASSQGRGPELFF. CDR3 bases: TGCGCCAGCAGCCAAGGGAGGGGCCCGGAGCTGTTTTTT.

This clone appeared a single time. The rearrangement joins TRBV7-2 to TRBJ2-3; 7 bases are shared with TRBD1. Germline V gene lookup returns CDR1 SGHTA and CDR2 FQGNSA. CDR3 length equals 14 residues. Trimming took 5 bases from V and 4 from J; bases not matched to a gene: 6. DNA of the CDR3: TGTGCCAGCAGCCCCAGACAGGGATCAGATACGCAGTATTTT. It translates to CASSPRQGSDTQYF.

The gene calls are TRBV30 and TRBJ2-7, with 10 positions matching TRBD2. J was trimmed by 6 bases and V by 7 bases; bases with no gene match: 15. This CDR3 spans 15 amino acids. CDR1 and CDR2 (germline): GTSNPN, SVGIG (reference sequence). The CDR3 bases are TGTGCCTCCAGTGGGCCTAGCGGGAGTTCTCGCGAGCAGTACTTC. Translated: CASSGPSGSSREQYF.

The J gene is TRBJ1-1, the V gene TRBV2; no firm D call. Germline V gene lookup returns CDR1 SNHLY and CDR2 FYNNEI. The CDR3 length is 12 residues. V lost 4 bases and J 7 bases, leaving 10 bases between the germline ends. Here the CDR3 DNA reads TGTGCCAGCAGTGTGGCAGGCATTGAAGCTTTCTTT. Encoded protein: CASSVAGIEAFF.

The chain employs TRBV6-5 and TRBJ1-1; 9 nucleotides agree with TRBD1. The CDR3 consists of 16 residues. Germline CDR1 MNHEY, CDR2 SVGAGI. V was pared by 2 bases and J by 5 bases, with 9 bases of the junction left unmatched. Here the CDR3 DNA reads TGTGCCAGCAGTTACGGACAGGGGTCAGTGGGAACTGAAGCTTTCTTT. Residues: CASSYGQGSVGTEAFF.

The chain uses TRBV18 and TRBJ2-7, with 11 positions matching TRBD1. Germline assignment: CDR1 KGHSH and CDR2 LQKENI. The V and J ends lost 6 bases and 4 bases, in that order; junction bases with no gene match: 8. The CDR3 extends over 15 amino acids. The CDR3 region has the DNA TGTGCCAGCTCGTCCACCGGGACAGGGGGTTACGAGCAGTACTTC. This encodes CASSSTGTGGYEQYF.

A note on this clone: At one boundary the junction diverges from the germline segment, which might be a read error. The gene calls are TRBV4-1 and TRBJ2-3, with 11 bases fitting TRBD2. The germline gives CDR1 MGHRA, CDR2 YSYEKL. The length of the CDR3 is 16 residues. The CDR3 bases are TGCGCCAGCAGCCAAGTGTCGGTACTAGCGGGAGATTCGCAGTATTTT. This translates into CASSQVSVLAGDSQYF.

The chain is built from TRBV15 and TRBJ1-5; no firm D call. Trimming cost V 1 base and J 6 bases, with 4 bases left between them. The length of the CDR3 is 12 residues. CDR1 and CDR2 (germline): LNHNV, YYDKDF (reference sequence). This chain's CDR3 is CATSRARQPQHF. CDR3 DNA sequence: TGTGCCACCAGCAGAGCCCGTCAGCCCCAGCATTTT.

This chain connects TRBV15 to TRBJ2-3; D not certain. From germline, CDR1 is LNHNV and CDR2 YYDKDF (reference sequence). The CDR3 length is 13 residues. Trimming pared 3 bases from V and 2 bases from J, leaving 6 bases between. CDR3 residues: CATSRASTDTQYF. The CDR3 nucleotides read TGTGCCACCAGCAGGGCCTCCACAGATACGCAGTATTTT. Filled out from reference TRBV15 and TRBJ2-3, the complete variable domain reads DAMVIQNPRYQVTQFGKPVTLSCSQTLNHNVMYWYQQKSSQAPKLLFHYYDKDFNNEADTPDNFQSRRPNTSFCFLDIRSPGLGDTAMYLCATSRASTDTQYFGPGTRLTVL.

The chain uses TRBV23-1 and TRBJ2-7, with D hard to call. TRBV23-1 is marked as an open reading frame, function uncertain. With 5 bases removed from V and 4 bases from J, the gap between germline ends came to 6 bases. This CDR3 is 11 amino acids long. The CDR3 loop is CASSSEYEQYF. In DNA form, the CDR3 reads TGCGCCAGCAGTTCTGAGTACGAGCAGTACTTC.

The rearrangement uses TRBV6-1 and TRBJ2-7; 7 nucleotides match TRBD2. Germline lookup yields CDR1 MNHNS and CDR2 SASEGT. The CDR3 has 15 amino acids. Trimming took 2 bases from V and 0 from J; bases not matched to a gene: 4. In DNA form, the CDR3 reads TGTGCCAGCAGTGAATTGCGGGGGAGCTCCTACGAGCAGTACTTC. Its protein is CASSELRGSSYEQYF.

This clone has just one count. V is TRBV2 and J is TRBJ1-2, with 7 bases matching TRBD1. V lost 7 bases, J lost 6 bases, and 11 bases stayed unmatched. From germline, CDR1 is SNHLY and CDR2 FYNNEI. This CDR3 spans 14 amino acids. The CDR3 spells CASTQDRLRDGYTF. In nucleotides, the CDR3 is TGTGCCAGCACCCAGGACAGGCTTCGGGATGGCTACACCTTC. Variable domain in full (rest from reference TRBV2 and TRBJ1-2): EPEVTQTPSHQVTQMGQEVILRCVPISNHLYFYWYRQILGQKVEFLVSFYNNEISEKSEIFDDQFSVERPDGSNFTLKIRSTKLEDSAMYFCASTQDRLRDGYTFGSGTRLTVV.

This chain connects TRBV27 to TRBJ2-1, with D perhaps matching TRBD1 (6 bases). The length of the CDR3 is 13 residues. V dropped 10 bases and J dropped 7 bases, with 17 bases sitting between them. Germline CDR1 and CDR2: MNHEY and SMNVEV (reference sequence). The CDR3 here is CAIRGQGPNEQFF. DNA for the CDR3: TGTGCCATCAGGGGCCAGGGGCCTAATGAGCAGTTCTTC.

The V and J genes are TRBV9 and TRBJ1-4, with 8 positions matching TRBD1. Trimming at V came to 0 bases and at J to 0 bases, leaving 19 bases not matched to a gene. The CDR3 covers 22 residues. Germline CDR1 is SGDLS and CDR2 is YYNGEE. The CDR3 reads CASSVGAGGVIGIGSTNEKLFF. The CDR3 coding sequence is TGTGCCAGCAGCGTAGGTGCAGGGGGCGTAATAGGTATTGGGTCAACTAATGAAAAACTGTTTTTT.

The DNA of the CDR3 is TGCGCCAGCAGCCAACGAGGGGGATCTGGAAACACCATATATTTT. Protein sequence: CASSQRGGSGNTIYF. The chain combines TRBV4-1 with TRBJ1-3; a weak D match, TRBD1 (6 bases). Germline CDR1 MGHRA, CDR2 YSYEKL. CDR3 length: 15 residues. Between the trimmed V and J ends, which lost 2 bases and 1 base, there was a span of 9 bases.

The gene calls are TRBV18 and TRBJ1-5; 10 nucleotides line up with TRBD1. Looked up from germline, CDR1 is KGHSH and CDR2 is LQKENI. J gave up 6 bases and V 6 bases, and 2 bases lay outside the gene matches. The CDR3 length is 13 residues. CDR3 loop: CASSTGGVQPQHF. The CDR3 nucleotides are TGTGCCAGCTCGACAGGGGGCGTTCAGCCCCAGCATTTT.

The J gene is TRBJ2-7, the V gene TRBV6-1; possibly TRBD1 for D (5 bases). CDR3 length: 12 residues. Germline V gene lookup returns CDR1 MNHNS and CDR2 SASEGT. V was clipped by 10 bases and J by 3 bases, with 13 bases between them. DNA of the CDR3: TGTGCCACCCAGGAGCAGGGCTACGAGCAGTACTTC. It codes for CATQEQGYEQYF.

This chain connects TRBV7-4 to TRBJ1-1; D is possibly TRBD1 (5 bases). CDR3 length: 16 residues. Germline V lookup: CDR1 SGHVT, CDR2 SQSDAQ. V was clipped by 5 bases and J by 7 bases, with 23 bases between them. The CDR3 sequence is CASSLPHGALLDEAFF. DNA for the CDR3: TGTGCCAGCAGCCTACCTCATGGGGCGCTGCTCGATGAAGCTTTCTTT.

The chain has TRBV28 and TRBJ2-7, with 8 bases fitting TRBD1. Germline CDR1 and CDR2: MDHEN and SYDVKM. V shed 4 bases and J 7 bases; nucleotides not matched to a gene: 12. The CDR3 covers 15 residues. The CDR3: CASSSYRQGRDEQYF. The CDR3 DNA reads TGTGCCAGCAGTTCCTACCGACAGGGGCGCGATGAGCAGTACTTC.

The chain couples TRBV7-9 to TRBJ2-1; no definite D call. Germline V gene data show CDR1 as SEHNR and CDR2 as FQNEAQ (reference sequence). The length of the CDR3 is 15 residues. V lost 5 bases and J 2 bases, leaving 13 bases between the germline ends. The CDR3 DNA is TGTGCCAGCAGCCCCCATAAAGAGACCTACAATGAGCAGTTCTTC. It yields the protein CASSPHKETYNEQFF.

This chain connects TRBV7-2 to TRBJ2-5, with 9 bases identical to TRBD2. The germline V gene has CDR1 SGHTA and CDR2 FQGNSA. The CDR3 totals 15 residues. V trimming: 4 bases; J trimming: 3 bases; junction bases outside the gene matches: 6. The CDR3 DNA reads TGTGCCAGCAGCTACGGTAGCGGGAGTGAAGAGACCCAGTACTTC. As protein: CASSYGSGSEETQYF.

The CDR3 protein is CASSRSTGVNTEAFF. CDR3 DNA sequence: TGTGCCAGCAGTCGTAGTACAGGGGTAAACACTGAAGCTTTCTTT. J is TRBJ1-1 and V is TRBV9; TRBD1 aligns across 7 bases. Germline CDR1 SGDLS, CDR2 YYNGEE. The junction had 9 bases not matched to a gene; V was cut back by 5 bases and J by 2 bases. This CDR3 comprises 15 residues.

The V gene is TRBV20-1, the J gene TRBJ2-1, with no clear D. Germline V CDR1 and CDR2: DFQATT, SNEGSKA (reference sequence). V was pared by 1 base and J by 6 bases, with 4 bases between. This CDR3 comprises 11 residues. The CDR3 sequence is CSARASNEQFF. The CDR3 DNA sequence: TGCAGTGCTAGAGCTAGCAATGAGCAGTTCTTC.

The chain uses TRBV11-2 and TRBJ2-7; D gene uncertain. CDR1 and CDR2 from the germline V gene are SGHAT and FQNNGV. The CDR3 spans 12 residues. Trimming removed 1 base from V and 12 bases from J, with 13 bases in between. The CDR3 DNA reads as TGTGCCAGCAGCTTAGCCGCTAGTCTTCCGTACTTC. Encoded protein: CASSLAASLPYF.

The rearrangement joins TRBV5-1 to TRBJ2-2; 8 bases are a match to TRBD1. V shed 5 bases, J shed 6 bases, and the junction held 12 bases outside the gene matches. The CDR3 loop spans 16 amino acids. The germline V gene has CDR1 SGHRS and CDR2 YFSETQ. In DNA, the CDR3 is TGCGCCAGCAGTACCGACAGGGGTGTATTGGCCGGGGAGCTGTTTTTT. The encoded protein is CASSTDRGVLAGELFF.

This chain links TRBV28 with TRBJ1-2; D perhaps matches TRBD1 (5 bases). This CDR3 has 13 residues. CDR1 and CDR2 (germline): MDHEN, SYDVKM. V dropped 5 bases and J dropped 5 bases, with 12 bases sitting between them. The CDR3 loop reads CASSRPGIYGYTF. The CDR3 DNA is TGTGCCAGCAGTCGCCCAGGGATTTATGGCTACACCTTC.

The rearrangement uses TRBV5-1 and TRBJ1-2; possible D gene TRBD1, 5 bases. The CDR3 has 15 amino acids. Germline-derived CDR1 and CDR2 are SGHRS and YFSETQ. V lost 0 bases and J 0 bases, leaving 9 bases between the germline ends. As DNA, the CDR3 is TGCGCCAGCAGCTTGGCCGCGGGGCCTAACTATGGCTACACCTTC. Its protein product is CASSLAAGPNYGYTF.

The chain is built from TRBV13 and TRBJ1-1; possibly TRBD1 for D (5 bases). Per the germline V gene, CDR1 is PRHDT and CDR2 is FYEKMQ (reference sequence). Trimming stripped 3 bases from V and 1 base from J, with 9 bases between. The length of the CDR3 is 14 residues. As DNA, the CDR3 is TGTGCCAGCAGCTTTGGGGCAGGGAACACTGAAGCTTTCTTT. The encoded protein is CASSFGAGNTEAFF.

The rearrangement links TRBV18 to TRBJ2-7; the match to TRBD1 covers 7 bases. There are 14 residues in the CDR3. CDR1 and CDR2 (germline): KGHSH, LQKENI. With 6 bases clipped from V and 0 bases from J, the junction kept 5 bases outside the gene matches. Written as DNA, the CDR3 is TGTGCCAGCTCTGGGACAGCAAACTCCTACGAGCAGTACTTC. As protein: CASSGTANSYEQYF.

The J gene is TRBJ2-1, the V gene TRBV2; D unresolved. Germline loops: CDR1 SNHLY, CDR2 FYNNEI. This CDR3 has 14 amino acids. Trimming removed 3 bases at V and 9 bases at J, with 15 bases between. The CDR3 is CASSEMIAFGEQFF. As DNA, the CDR3 is TGTGCCAGCAGTGAGATGATTGCGTTCGGTGAGCAGTTCTTC.